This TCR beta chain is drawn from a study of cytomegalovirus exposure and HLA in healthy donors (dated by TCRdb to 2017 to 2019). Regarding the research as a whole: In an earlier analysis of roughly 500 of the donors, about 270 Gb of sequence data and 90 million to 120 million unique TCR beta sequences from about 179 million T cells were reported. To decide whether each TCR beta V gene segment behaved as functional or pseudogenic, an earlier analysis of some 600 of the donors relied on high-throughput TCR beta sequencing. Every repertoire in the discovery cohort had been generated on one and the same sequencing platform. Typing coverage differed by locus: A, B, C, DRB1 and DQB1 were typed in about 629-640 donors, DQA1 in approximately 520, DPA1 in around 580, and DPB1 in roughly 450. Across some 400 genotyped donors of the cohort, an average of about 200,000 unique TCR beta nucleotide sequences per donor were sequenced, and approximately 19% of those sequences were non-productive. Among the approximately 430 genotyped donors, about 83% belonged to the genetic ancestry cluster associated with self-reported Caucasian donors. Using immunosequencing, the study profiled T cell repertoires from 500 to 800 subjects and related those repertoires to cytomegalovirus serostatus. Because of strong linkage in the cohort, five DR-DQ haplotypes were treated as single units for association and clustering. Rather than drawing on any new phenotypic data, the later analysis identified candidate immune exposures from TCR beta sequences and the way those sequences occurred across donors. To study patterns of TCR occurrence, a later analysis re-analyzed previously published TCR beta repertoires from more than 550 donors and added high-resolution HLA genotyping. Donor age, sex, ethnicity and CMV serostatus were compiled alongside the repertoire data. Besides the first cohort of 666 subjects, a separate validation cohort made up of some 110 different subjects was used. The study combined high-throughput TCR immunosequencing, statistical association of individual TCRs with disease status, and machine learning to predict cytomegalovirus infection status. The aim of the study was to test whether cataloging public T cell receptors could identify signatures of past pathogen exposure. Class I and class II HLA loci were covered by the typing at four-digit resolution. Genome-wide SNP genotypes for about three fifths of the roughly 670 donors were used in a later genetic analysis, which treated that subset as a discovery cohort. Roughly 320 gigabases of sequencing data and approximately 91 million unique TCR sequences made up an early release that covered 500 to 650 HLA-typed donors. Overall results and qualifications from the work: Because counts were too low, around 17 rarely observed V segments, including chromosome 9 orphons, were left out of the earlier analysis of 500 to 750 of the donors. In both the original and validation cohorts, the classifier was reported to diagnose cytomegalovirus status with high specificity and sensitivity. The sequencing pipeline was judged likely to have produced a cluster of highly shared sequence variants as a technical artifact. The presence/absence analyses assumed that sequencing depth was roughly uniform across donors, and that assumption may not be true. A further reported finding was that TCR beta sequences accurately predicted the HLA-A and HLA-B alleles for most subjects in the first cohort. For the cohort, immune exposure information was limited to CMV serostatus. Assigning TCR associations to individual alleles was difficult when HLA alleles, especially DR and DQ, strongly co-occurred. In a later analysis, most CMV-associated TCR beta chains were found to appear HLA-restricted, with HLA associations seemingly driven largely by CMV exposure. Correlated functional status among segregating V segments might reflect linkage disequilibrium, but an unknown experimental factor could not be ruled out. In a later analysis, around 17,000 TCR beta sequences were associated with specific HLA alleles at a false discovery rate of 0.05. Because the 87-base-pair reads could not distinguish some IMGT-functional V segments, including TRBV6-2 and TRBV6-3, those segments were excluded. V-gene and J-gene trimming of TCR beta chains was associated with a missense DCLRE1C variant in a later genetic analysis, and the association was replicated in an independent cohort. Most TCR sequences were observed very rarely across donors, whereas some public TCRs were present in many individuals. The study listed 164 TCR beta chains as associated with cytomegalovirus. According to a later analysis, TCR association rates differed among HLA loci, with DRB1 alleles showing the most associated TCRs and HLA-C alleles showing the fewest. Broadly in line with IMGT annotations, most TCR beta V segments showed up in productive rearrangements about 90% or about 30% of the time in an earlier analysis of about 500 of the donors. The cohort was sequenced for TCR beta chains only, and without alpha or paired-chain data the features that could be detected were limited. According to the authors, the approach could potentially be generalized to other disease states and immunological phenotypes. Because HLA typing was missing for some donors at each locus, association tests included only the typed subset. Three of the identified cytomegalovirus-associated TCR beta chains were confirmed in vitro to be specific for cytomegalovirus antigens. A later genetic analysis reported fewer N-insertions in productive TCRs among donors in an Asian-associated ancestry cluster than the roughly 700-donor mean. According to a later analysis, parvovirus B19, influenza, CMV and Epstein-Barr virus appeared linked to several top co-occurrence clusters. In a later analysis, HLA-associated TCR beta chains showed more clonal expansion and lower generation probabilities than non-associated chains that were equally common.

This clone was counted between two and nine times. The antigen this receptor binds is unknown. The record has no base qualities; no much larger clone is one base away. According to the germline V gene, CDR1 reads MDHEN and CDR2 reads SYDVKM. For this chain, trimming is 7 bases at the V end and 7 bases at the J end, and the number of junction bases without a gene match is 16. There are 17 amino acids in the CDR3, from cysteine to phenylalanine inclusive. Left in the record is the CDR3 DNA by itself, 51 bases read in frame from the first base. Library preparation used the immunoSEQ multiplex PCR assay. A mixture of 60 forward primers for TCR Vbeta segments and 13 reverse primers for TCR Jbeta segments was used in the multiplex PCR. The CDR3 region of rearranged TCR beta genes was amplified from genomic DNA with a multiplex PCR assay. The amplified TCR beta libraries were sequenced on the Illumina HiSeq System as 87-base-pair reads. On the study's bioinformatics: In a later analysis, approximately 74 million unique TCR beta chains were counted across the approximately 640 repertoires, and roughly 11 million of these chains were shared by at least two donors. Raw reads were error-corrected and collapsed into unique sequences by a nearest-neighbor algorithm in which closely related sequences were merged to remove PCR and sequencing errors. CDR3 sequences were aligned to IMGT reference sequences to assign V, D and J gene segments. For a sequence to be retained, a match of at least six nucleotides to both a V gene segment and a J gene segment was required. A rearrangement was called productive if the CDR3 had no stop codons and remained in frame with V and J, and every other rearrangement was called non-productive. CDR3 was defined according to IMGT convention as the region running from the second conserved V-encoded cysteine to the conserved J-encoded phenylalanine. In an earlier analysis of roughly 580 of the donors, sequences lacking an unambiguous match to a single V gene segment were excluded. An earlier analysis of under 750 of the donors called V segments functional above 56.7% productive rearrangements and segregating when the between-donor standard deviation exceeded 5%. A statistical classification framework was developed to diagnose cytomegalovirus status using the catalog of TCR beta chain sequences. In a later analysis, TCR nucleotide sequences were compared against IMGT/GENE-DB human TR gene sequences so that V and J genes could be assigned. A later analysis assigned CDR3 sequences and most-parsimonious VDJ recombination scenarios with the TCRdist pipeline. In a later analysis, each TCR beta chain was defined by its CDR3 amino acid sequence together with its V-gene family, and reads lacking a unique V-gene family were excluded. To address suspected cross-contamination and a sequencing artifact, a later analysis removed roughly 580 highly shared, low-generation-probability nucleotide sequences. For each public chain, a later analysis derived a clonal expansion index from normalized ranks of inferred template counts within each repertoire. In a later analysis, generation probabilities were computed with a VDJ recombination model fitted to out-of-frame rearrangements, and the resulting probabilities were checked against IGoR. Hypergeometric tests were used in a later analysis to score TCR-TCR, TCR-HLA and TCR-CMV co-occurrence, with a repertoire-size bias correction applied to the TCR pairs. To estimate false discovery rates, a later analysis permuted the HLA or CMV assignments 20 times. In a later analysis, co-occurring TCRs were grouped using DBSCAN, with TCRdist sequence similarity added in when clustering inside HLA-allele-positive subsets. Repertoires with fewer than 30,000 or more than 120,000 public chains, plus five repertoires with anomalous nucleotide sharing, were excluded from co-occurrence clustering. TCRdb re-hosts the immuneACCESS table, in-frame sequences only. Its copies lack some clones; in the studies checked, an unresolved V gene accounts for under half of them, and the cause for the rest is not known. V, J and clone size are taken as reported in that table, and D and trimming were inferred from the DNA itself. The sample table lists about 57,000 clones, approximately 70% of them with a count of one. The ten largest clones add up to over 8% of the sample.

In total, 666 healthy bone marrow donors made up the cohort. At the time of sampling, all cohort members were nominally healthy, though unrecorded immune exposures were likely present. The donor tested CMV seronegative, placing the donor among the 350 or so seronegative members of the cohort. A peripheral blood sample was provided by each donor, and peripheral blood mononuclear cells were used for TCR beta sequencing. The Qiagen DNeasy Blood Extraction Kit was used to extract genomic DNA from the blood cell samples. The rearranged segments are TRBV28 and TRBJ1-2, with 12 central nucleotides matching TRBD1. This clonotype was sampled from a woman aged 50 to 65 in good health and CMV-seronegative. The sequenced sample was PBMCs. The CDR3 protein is CASTVVIGTGGAFGYTF. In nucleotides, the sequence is TGTGCCAGCACAGTAGTAATCGGGACAGGGGGCGCCTTTGGCTACACCTTC.